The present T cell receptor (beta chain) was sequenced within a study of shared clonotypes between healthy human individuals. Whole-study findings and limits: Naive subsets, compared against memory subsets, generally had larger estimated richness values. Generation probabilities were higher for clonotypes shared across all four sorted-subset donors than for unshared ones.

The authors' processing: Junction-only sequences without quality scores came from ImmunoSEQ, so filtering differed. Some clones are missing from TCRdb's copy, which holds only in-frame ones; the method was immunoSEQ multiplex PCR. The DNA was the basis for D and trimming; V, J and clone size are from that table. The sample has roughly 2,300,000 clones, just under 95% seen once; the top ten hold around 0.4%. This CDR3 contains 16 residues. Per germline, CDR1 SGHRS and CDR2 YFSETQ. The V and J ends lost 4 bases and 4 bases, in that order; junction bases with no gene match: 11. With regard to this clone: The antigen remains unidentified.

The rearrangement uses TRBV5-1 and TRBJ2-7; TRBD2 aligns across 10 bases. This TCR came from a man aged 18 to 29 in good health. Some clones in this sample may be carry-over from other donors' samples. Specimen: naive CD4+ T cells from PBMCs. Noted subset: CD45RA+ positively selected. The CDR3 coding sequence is TGCGCCAGCAGCAGCGGGGGGACTAGCGCAGGTTACGAGCAGTACTTC. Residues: CASSSGGTSAGYEQYF.